This TCR beta chain was obtained from a study of cytotoxic CD8 clonotypes in ibrutinib-treated CLL. The V and J ends lost 3 bases and 4 bases respectively, with 15 bases between them. Per the germline V gene, CDR1 is MGHDK and CDR2 is SYGVNS. This CDR3 region has 16 residues. Assay: immunoSEQ multiplex PCR; the TCRdb copy retains only in-frame clones and omits some. Of just over 200,000 clones listed, 70% were seen once; the top ten hold around 5.9%. The sample in question was PBMCs, obtained after 12 months of ibrutinib treatment. The clonotype comes from a human donor with chronic lymphocytic leukemia. The chain uses TRBV25-1 and TRBJ1-4; possibly TRBD1 for D (6 bases). CDR3 residues: CASSDGGQLGNEKLFF. Written as DNA, the CDR3 is TGTGCCAGCAGTGACGGGGGGCAGCTCGGTAATGAAAAACTGTTTTTT.